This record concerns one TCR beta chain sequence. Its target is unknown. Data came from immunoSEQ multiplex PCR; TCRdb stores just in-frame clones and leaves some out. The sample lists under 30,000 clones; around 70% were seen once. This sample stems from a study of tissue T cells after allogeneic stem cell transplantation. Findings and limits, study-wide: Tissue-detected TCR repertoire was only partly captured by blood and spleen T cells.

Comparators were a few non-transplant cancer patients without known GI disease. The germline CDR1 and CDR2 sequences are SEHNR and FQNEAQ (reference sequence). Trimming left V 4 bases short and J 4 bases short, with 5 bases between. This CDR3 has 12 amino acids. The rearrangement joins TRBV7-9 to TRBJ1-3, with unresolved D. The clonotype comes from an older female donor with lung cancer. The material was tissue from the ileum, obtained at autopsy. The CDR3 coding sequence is TGTGCCAGCAGCTCTGTGGGAAACACCATATATTTT. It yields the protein CASSSVGNTIYF.